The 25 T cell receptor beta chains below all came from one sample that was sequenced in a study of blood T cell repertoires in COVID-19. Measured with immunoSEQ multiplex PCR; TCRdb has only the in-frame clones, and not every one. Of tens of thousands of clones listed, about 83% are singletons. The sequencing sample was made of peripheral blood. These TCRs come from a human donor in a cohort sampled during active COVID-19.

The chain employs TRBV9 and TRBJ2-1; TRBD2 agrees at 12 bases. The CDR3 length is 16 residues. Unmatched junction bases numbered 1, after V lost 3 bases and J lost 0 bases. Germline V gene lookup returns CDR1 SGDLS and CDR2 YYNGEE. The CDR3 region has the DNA TGTGCCAGCAGCGCTAGCGGGGGGGCCTCCTACAATGAGCAGTTCTTC. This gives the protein CASSASGGASYNEQFF.

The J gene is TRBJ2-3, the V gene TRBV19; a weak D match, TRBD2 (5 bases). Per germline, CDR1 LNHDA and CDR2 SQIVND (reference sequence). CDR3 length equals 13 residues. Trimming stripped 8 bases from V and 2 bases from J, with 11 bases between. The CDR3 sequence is CASRPEDTDTQYF. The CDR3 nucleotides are TGTGCCAGTCGTCCGGAGGACACAGATACGCAGTATTTT.

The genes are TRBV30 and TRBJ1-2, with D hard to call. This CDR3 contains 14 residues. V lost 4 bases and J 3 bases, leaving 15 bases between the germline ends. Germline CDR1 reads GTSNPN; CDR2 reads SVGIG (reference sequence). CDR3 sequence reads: CAWTRPPGYYGYTF. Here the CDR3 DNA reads TGTGCCTGGACCCGACCCCCGGGTTACTATGGCTACACCTTC.

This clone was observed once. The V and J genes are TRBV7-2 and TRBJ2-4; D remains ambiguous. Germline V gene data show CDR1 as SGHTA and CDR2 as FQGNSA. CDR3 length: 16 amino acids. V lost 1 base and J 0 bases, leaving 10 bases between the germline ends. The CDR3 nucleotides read TGTGCCAGCAGCTTAGAGTCCCGAGAAGCCAAAAACATTCAGTACTTC. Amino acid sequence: CASSLESREAKNIQYF.

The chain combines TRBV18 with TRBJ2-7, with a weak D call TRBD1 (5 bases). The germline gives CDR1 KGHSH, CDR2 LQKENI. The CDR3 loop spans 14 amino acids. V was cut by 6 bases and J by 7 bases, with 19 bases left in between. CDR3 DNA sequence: TGTGCCAGCTCTCTTGGTGGGGCAGCCTGGGAGCAGTACTTC. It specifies CASSLGGAAWEQYF.

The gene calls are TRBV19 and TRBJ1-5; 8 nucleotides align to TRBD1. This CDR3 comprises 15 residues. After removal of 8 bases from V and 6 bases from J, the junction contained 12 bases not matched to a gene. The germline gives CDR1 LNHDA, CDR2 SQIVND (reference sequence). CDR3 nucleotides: TGTGCCAGTCACAGCGGGCAGGGGGCGGCTCAGCCCCAGCATTTT. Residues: CASHSGQGAAQPQHF.

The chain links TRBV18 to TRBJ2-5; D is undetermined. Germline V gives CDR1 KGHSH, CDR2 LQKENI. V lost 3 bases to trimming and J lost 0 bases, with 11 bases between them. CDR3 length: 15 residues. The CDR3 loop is CASSPGPLYQETQYF. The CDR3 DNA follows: TGTGCCAGCTCACCGGGCCCCCTGTACCAAGAGACCCAGTACTTC. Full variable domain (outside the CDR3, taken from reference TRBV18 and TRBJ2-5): NAGVMQNPRHLVRRRGQEARLRCSPMKGHSHVYWYRQLPEEGLKFMVYLQKENIIDESGMPKERFSAEFPKEGPSILRIQQVVRGDSAAYFCASSPGPLYQETQYFGPGTRLLVL.

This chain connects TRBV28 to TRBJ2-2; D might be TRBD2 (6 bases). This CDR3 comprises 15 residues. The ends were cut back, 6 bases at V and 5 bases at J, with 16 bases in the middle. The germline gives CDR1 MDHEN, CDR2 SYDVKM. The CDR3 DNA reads TGTGCCAGCAGACATAGCGGAGATCAAACCGGGGAGCTGTTTTTT. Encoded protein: CASRHSGDQTGELFF. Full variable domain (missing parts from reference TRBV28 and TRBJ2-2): DVKVTQSSRYLVKRTGEKVFLECVQDMDHENMFWYRQDPGLGLRLIYFSYDVKMKEKGDIPEGYSVSREKKERFSLILESASTNQTSMYLCASRHSGDQTGELFFGEGSRLTVL.

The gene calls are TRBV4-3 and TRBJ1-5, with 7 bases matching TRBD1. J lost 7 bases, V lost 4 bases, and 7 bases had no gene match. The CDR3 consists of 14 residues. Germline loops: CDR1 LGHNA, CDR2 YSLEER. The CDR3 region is CASSLDRERQPQHF. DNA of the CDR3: TGCGCCAGCAGCCTCGACAGGGAACGCCAGCCCCAGCATTTT.

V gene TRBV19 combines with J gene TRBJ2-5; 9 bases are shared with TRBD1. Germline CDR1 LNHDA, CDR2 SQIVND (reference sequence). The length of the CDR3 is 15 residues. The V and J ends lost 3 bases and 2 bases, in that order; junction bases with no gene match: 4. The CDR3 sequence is CASSMSGQGQETQYF. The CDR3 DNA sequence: TGTGCCAGTAGTATGAGTGGACAGGGGCAAGAGACCCAGTACTTC. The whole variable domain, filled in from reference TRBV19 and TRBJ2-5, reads DGGITQSPKYLFRKEGQNVTLSCEQNLNHDAMYWYRQDPGQGLRLIYYSQIVNDFQKGDIAEGYSVSREKKESFPLTVTSAQKNPTAFYLCASSMSGQGQETQYFGPGTRLLVL.

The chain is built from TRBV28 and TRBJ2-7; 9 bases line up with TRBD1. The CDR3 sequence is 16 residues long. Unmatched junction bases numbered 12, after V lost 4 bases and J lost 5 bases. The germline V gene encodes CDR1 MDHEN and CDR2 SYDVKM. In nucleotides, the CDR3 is TGTGCCAGCAGTTCCCCTGGGACAAGACAGGGGGACGAGCAGTACTTC. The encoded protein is CASSSPGTRQGDEQYF.

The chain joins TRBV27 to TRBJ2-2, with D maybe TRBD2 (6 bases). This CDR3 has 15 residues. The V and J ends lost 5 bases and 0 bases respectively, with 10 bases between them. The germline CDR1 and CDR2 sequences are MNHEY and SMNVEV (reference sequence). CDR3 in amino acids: CASSTGLPNTGELFF. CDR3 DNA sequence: TGTGCCAGCAGTACCGGACTACCGAACACCGGGGAGCTGTTTTTT.

The CDR3, as DNA: TGCAGTGCTAGTCTGCAGGTGAACACTGAAGCTTTCTTT. It is translated as CSASLQVNTEAFF. J is TRBJ1-1 and V is TRBV20-1; no definite D call. The CDR3 loop spans 13 amino acids. The V end lost 3 bases, the J end lost 0 bases, and 8 bases lay between the germline ends. Germline V gene lookup returns CDR1 DFQATT and CDR2 SNEGSKA (reference sequence).

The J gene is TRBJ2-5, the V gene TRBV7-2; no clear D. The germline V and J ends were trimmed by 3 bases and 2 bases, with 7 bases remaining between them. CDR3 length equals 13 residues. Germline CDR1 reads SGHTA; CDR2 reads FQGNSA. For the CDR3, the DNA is TGTGCCAGCAGCTTCTACGGGCAAGAGACCCAGTACTTC. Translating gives CASSFYGQETQYF.

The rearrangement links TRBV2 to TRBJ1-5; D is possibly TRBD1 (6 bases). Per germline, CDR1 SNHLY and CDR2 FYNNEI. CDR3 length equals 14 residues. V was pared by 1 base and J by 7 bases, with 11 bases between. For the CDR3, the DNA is TGTGCCAGCAGTGAAGGGCAGGGGCAACAGCCCCAGCATTTT. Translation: CASSEGQGQQPQHF.

The CDR3 bases are TGCAGCGTTTGGACAGGGGCAGATACGCAGTATTTT. Its protein product is CSVWTGADTQYF. The chain joins TRBV29-1 to TRBJ2-3; 9 bases align to TRBD1. Germline CDR1 reads SQVTM; CDR2 reads ANQGSEA. V was clipped by 5 bases and J by 4 bases; unmatched bases: 1. The CDR3 length is 12 residues.

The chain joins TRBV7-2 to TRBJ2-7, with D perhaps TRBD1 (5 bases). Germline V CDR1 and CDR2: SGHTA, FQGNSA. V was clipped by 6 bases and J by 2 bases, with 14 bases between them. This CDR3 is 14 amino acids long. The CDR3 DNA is TGTGCCAGCAGTCCCCAGGGCGCCGCCTACGAGCAGTACTTC. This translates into CASSPQGAAYEQYF.

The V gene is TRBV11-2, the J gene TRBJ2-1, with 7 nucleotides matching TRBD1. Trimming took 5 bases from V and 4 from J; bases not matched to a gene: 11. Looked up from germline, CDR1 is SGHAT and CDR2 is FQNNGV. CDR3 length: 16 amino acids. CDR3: CASSGGRGRKYNEQFF. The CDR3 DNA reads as TGTGCCAGCAGCGGCGGTAGGGGGCGAAAGTACAATGAGCAGTTCTTC.

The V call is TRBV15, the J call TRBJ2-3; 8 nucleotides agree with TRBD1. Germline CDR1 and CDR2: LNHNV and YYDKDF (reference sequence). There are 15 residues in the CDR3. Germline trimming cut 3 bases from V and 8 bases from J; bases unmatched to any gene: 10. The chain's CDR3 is CATSRDRDTPRTQYF. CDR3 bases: TGTGCCACCAGCAGGGACAGGGACACCCCACGTACGCAGTATTTT.

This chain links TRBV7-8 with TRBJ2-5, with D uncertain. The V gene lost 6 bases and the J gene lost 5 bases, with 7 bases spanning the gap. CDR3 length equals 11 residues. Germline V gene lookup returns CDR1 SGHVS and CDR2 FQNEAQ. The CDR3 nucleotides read TGTGCCAGCAGTTCTAGGGAGACCCAGTACTTC. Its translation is CASSSRETQYF. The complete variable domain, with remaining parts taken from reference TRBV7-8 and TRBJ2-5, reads GAGVSQSPRYKVAKRGQDVALRCDPISGHVSLFWYQQALGQGPEFLTYFQNEAQLDKSGLPSDRFFAERPEGSVSTLKIQRTQQEDSAVYLCASSSRETQYFGPGTRLLVL.

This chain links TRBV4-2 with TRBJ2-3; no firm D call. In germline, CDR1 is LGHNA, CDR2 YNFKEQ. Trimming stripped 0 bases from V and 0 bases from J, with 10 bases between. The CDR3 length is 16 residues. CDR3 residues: CASSQDAAVSTDTQYF. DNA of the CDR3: TGTGCCAGCAGCCAAGACGCGGCGGTAAGCACAGATACGCAGTATTTT.

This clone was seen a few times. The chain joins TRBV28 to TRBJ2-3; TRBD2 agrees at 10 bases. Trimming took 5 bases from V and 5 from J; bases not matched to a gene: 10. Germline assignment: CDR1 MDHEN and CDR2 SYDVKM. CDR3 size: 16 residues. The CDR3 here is CASSPALAGAIDTQYF. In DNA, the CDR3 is TGTGCCAGCAGTCCCGCTCTAGCGGGAGCCATAGATACGCAGTATTTT.

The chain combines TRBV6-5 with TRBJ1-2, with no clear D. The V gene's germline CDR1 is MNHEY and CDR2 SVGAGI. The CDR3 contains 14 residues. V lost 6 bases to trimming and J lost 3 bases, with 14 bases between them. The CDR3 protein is CASSRRREYYGYTF. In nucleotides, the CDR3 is TGTGCCAGCAGCCGTCGGAGGGAGTACTATGGCTACACCTTC.

CDR3 protein: CASSQSQVVNQPQHF. The DNA for the CDR3 is TGCGCCAGCAGCCAGAGTCAGGTAGTAAATCAGCCCCAGCATTTT. J is TRBJ1-5 and V is TRBV4-1; D uncertain. Trimming stripped 3 bases from V and 4 bases from J, with 13 bases between. The germline gives CDR1 MGHRA, CDR2 YSYEKL. This CDR3 contains 15 residues.

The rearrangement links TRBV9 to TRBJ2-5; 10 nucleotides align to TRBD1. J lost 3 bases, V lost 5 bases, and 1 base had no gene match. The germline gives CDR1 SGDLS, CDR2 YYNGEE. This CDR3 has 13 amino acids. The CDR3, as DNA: TGTGCCAGCAGTGGACAGGGGGAAGAGACCCAGTACTTC. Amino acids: CASSGQGEETQYF. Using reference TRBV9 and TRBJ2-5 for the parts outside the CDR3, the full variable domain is DSGVTQTPKHLITATGQRVTLRCSPRSGDLSVYWYQQSLDQGLQFLIQYYNGEERAKGNILERFSAQQFPDLHSELNLSSLELGDSALYFCASSGQGEETQYFGPGTRLLVL.